This T cell receptor beta chain stems from a study of cytomegalovirus exposure and HLA in healthy donors. PCR involved 60 Vbeta and 13 Jbeta primers. The repertoire was sequenced with immunoSEQ multiplex PCR; TCRdb's copy has only in-frame clones and lacks some. The data contain under 200,000 clones, around three quarters of them singletons. A word on this clone: Its antigen is still unknown.

Unmatched junction bases numbered 7, after V lost 5 bases and J lost 0 bases. The CDR3 is 17 amino acids. Germline V gene sequence: CDR1 SGHTA, CDR2 FQGTGA. Whole-study findings and limits: In a later analysis, specific HLA alleles were associated with under 20,000 TCR beta sequences at a 0.05 false discovery rate.

This chain links TRBV7-3 with TRBJ2-6; TRBD1 matches at 7 bases. Sequenced material: PBMCs. This receptor was taken from a woman aged 45-65 years in good health and CMV-seronegative. CDR3 nucleotides: TGTGCCAGCAGCCTGACAGGGCAACCCTCTGGGGCCAACGTCCTGACTTTC. It yields the protein CASSLTGQPSGANVLTF.